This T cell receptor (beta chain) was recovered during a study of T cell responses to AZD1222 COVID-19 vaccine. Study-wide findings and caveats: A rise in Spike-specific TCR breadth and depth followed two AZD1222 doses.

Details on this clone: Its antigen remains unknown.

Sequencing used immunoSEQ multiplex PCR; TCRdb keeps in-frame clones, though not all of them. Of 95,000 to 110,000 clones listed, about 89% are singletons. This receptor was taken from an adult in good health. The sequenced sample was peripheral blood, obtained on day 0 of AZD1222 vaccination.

CDR3 in DNA: TGTGCCACCAGTGCCCCGGGCCACGGCACAGATACGCAGTATTTT. Protein: CATSAPGHGTDTQYF. The chain uses TRBV24-1 and TRBJ2-3; no clear D. The CDR3 spans 15 residues. With 5 bases removed from V and 1 base from J, the gap between germline ends came to 12 bases. CDR1 is KGHDR, CDR2 SFDVKD, per germline.